The 20 T cell receptor beta chains given below trace back to one sample, sequenced in a study of shared clonotypes between healthy human individuals. Clones were read by immunoSEQ multiplex PCR, and TCRdb kept only the in-frame ones, dropping some. The sample shows 800,000 or so clones, just over 95% of them seen only once. The naive CD8 population came from CD45RO-negative cells selected for CCR7, without terminally differentiated effector memory CD45RA+ cells. The sample consisted of naive CD8+ T cells sorted from blood. The receptors here all came from a man under 40 in good health.

The genes are TRBV7-9 and TRBJ2-3; no firm D call. This CDR3 region has 14 residues. Trimming pared 4 bases from V and 8 bases from J, leaving 16 bases between. The V gene's germline CDR1 is SEHNR and CDR2 FQNEAQ (reference sequence). DNA of the CDR3: TGTGCCAGCAGCTCACCCCATCCAGGAGTTACGCAGTATTTT. It specifies CASSSPHPGVTQYF.

V gene TRBV6-1 combines with J gene TRBJ1-5; D is perhaps TRBD1 (6 bases). The CDR3 has 15 residues. The V end lost 10 bases, the J end lost 5 bases, and 21 bases lay between the germline ends. Germline CDR1 reads MNHNS; CDR2 reads SASEGT. The CDR3 region is CATKGSGAGDQPQHF. CDR3 nucleotide sequence: TGTGCCACCAAAGGTTCAGGGGCGGGAGATCAGCCCCAGCATTTT.

The chain has TRBV4-3 and TRBJ2-7, with 7 bases aligning to TRBD1. This CDR3 spans 14 amino acids. The V gene's germline CDR1 is LGHNA and CDR2 YSLEER. V shed 4 bases, J shed 2 bases, and the junction held 5 bases outside the gene matches. The CDR3 sequence: CASSLRDSAYEQYF. In DNA form, the CDR3 reads TGCGCCAGCAGCCTAAGGGACAGTGCCTACGAGCAGTACTTC.

The V call is TRBV9, the J call TRBJ1-4; D gene unclear. From germline, CDR1 is SGDLS and CDR2 YYNGEE. The CDR3 is made up of 14 amino acids. V was trimmed by 2 bases and J by 4 bases, leaving 9 bases between them. The CDR3 nucleotides are TGTGCCAGCAGCGTTTCCGGATATAATGAAAAACTGTTTTTT. Encoded protein: CASSVSGYNEKLFF.

The V gene is TRBV18, the J gene TRBJ2-1; D may correspond to TRBD1 or TRBD2 (5 bases each). V lost 3 bases to trimming and J lost 0 bases, with 21 bases between them. The CDR3 spans 19 residues. Germline V gene lookup returns CDR1 KGHSH and CDR2 LQKENI. The CDR3 nucleotides are TGTGCCAGCTCACCGGGACCGCGTCATACCCCGAGCTCCTACAATGAGCAGTTCTTC. Encoded protein: CASSPGPRHTPSSYNEQFF. Complete variable domain (other parts from reference TRBV18 and TRBJ2-1): NAGVMQNPRHLVRRRGQEARLRCSPMKGHSHVYWYRQLPEEGLKFMVYLQKENIIDESGMPKERFSAEFPKEGPSILRIQQVVRGDSAAYFCASSPGPRHTPSSYNEQFFGPGTRLTVL.

The CDR3 bases are TGTGCCAGCAGTACCCATAGCGGGAGCGCAGATACGCAGTATTTT. This codes for CASSTHSGSADTQYF. J is TRBJ2-3 and V is TRBV6-1, with TRBD2 matching over 9 bases. Trimming removed 5 bases from V and 4 bases from J; junction bases left unmatched: 7. In germline, CDR1 is MNHNS, CDR2 SASEGT. The CDR3 loop spans 15 amino acids.

The chain combines TRBV10-3 with TRBJ1-1, with 10 nucleotides matching TRBD1. Germline CDR1 is ENHRY and CDR2 is SYGVKD. CDR3 size: 15 residues. With 9 bases clipped from V and 0 bases from J, the junction kept 7 bases outside the gene matches. The CDR3: CAMSGTGELNTEAFF. CDR3 DNA: TGTGCCATGTCCGGGACAGGGGAATTGAACACTGAAGCTTTCTTT.

As to this clone: The same CDR3 arises from other DNA sequences in this sample as well. The chain carries TRBV2 and TRBJ1-2; 8 nucleotides agree with TRBD1. Trimming cost V 6 bases and J 5 bases; bases outside gene matches: 2. Germline V gene sequence: CDR1 SNHLY, CDR2 FYNNEI. The CDR3 spans 12 residues. The DNA for the CDR3 is TGTGCCAGCAGGGACAGGGTATATGGCTACACCTTC. Protein sequence: CASRDRVYGYTF. Drawing the rest from reference TRBV2 and TRBJ1-2, the complete variable domain is EPEVTQTPSHQVTQMGQEVILRCVPISNHLYFYWYRQILGQKVEFLVSFYNNEISEKSEIFDDQFSVERPDGSNFTLKIRSTKLEDSAMYFCASRDRVYGYTFGSGTRLTVV.

The chain links TRBV7-6 to TRBJ2-7; TRBD2 matches 7 bases. Germline V lookup: CDR1 SGHVS, CDR2 FNYEAQ. CDR3 length equals 16 residues. Losses at the gene ends were 2 bases for V and 0 bases for J; bases not matched to a gene: 7. This chain's CDR3 is CASSLKAGESSYEQYF. DNA for the CDR3: TGTGCCAGCAGCTTAAAGGCGGGAGAGAGCTCCTACGAGCAGTACTTC.

This chain links TRBV7-9 with TRBJ2-7; perhaps TRBD1 as D (6 bases). Between the trimmed V and J ends, which lost 5 bases and 2 bases, there was a span of 13 bases. Germline lookup yields CDR1 SEHNR and CDR2 FQNEAQ (reference sequence). The CDR3 is 14 amino acids. CDR3 DNA sequence: TGTGCCAGCAGCAAAAGGGACAAGCCCTACGAGCAGTACTTC. Its protein product is CASSKRDKPYEQYF. The whole variable domain, filled in from reference TRBV7-9 and TRBJ2-7, reads DTGVSQNPRHKITKRGQNVTFRCDPISEHNRLYWYRQTLGQGPEFLTYFQNEAQLEKSRLLSDRFSAERPKGSFSTLEIQRTEQGDSAMYLCASSKRDKPYEQYFGPGTRLTVT.

The chain employs TRBV7-8 and TRBJ1-5; TRBD1 agrees at 10 bases. J was trimmed by 6 bases and V by 6 bases; bases with no gene match: 8. Germline V gene sequence: CDR1 SGHVS, CDR2 FQNEAQ. This CDR3 comprises 15 residues. The CDR3 DNA reads TGTGCCAGCAGTCCAGTCAGGACAGGGGGTCAGCCCCAGCATTTT. This translates into CASSPVRTGGQPQHF.

This clone appeared once. The chain is built from TRBV28 and TRBJ2-7, with 10 bases matching TRBD1. This CDR3 has 14 amino acids. Germline lookup yields CDR1 MDHEN and CDR2 SYDVKM. Trimming at V came to 2 bases and at J to 7 bases, leaving 5 bases not matched to a gene. CDR3 DNA: TGTGCCAGCAGTTTAGACAGGGGGCAGCGGGAGCAGTACTTC. Encoded protein: CASSLDRGQREQYF.

In this sample, this clone turned up once. The V gene is TRBV5-1, the J gene TRBJ1-1; TRBD1 aligns across 7 bases. The ends lost 4 bases at V and 2 bases at J; junction bases unmatched: 14. The CDR3 totals 17 residues. Germline CDR1 reads SGHRS; CDR2 reads YFSETQ. CDR3 sequence: CASSPSPRWDSNTEAFF. In DNA form, the CDR3 reads TGCGCCAGCAGCCCATCCCCCCGGTGGGACAGTAACACTGAAGCTTTCTTT.

V and J are TRBV2 and TRBJ2-3; the D gene could be TRBD1 or TRBD2 (5 bases each). V shed 5 bases and J shed 0 bases, with 12 bases lying between them. This CDR3 has 15 amino acids. CDR1 is SNHLY, CDR2 FYNNEI, per germline. CDR3 sequence (DNA): TGTGCCAGCAGTCCCGGGACCCAGAGCACAGATACGCAGTATTTT. The encoded protein is CASSPGTQSTDTQYF.

V is TRBV6-5 and J is TRBJ1-6; possible D gene TRBD1, 5 bases. Trimming removed 10 bases at V and 8 bases at J, with 18 bases between. From germline, CDR1 is MNHEY and CDR2 SVGAGI. This CDR3 region has 14 residues. CDR3 region: CATRDRWIDSPLHF. CDR3 DNA sequence: TGTGCCACCCGTGACAGATGGATCGATTCACCCCTCCACTTT.

This clone was detected only once. V gene TRBV27 combines with J gene TRBJ2-7; 7 bases fit TRBD2. This CDR3 contains 13 residues. In germline, CDR1 is MNHEY, CDR2 SMNVEV (reference sequence). J lost 2 bases, V lost 5 bases, and 3 bases had no gene match. The CDR3 loop is CASSHGLAYEQYF. CDR3 sequence (DNA): TGTGCCAGCAGTCATGGACTAGCCTACGAGCAGTACTTC.

The chain joins TRBV25-1 to TRBJ2-5; D gene uncertain. From germline, CDR1 is MGHDK and CDR2 SYGVNS. This CDR3 region has 13 residues. Trimming took 1 base from V and 3 from J, leaving 6 bases between them. The CDR3 is CASSEWSEETQYF. DNA of the CDR3: TGTGCCAGCAGTGAATGGTCGGAAGAGACCCAGTACTTC.

The chain couples TRBV11-1 to TRBJ2-7, with 10 bases aligning to TRBD2. Germline trimming cut 0 bases from V and 3 bases from J; bases unmatched to any gene: 2. Germline CDR1 reads SGHAT; CDR2 reads FQDESV (reference sequence). The CDR3 sequence is 15 residues long. CDR3 residues: CASSLAASGSYEQYF. CDR3 sequence (DNA): TGTGCCAGCAGCTTAGCGGCTAGCGGGAGCTACGAGCAGTACTTC.

The count of this clone is one. The V and J genes are TRBV29-1 and TRBJ2-7; 9 bases map to TRBD1. The CDR3 runs to 13 residues. V lost 6 bases and J lost 6; bases outside the gene matches: 9. Germline loops: CDR1 SQVTM, CDR2 ANQGSEA. The DNA of the CDR3 is TGCAGCGTAACCGGGGGACAGGGCTTCGAGCAGTACTTC. This sequence encodes CSVTGGQGFEQYF.

This sequence joins TRBV29-1 and TRBJ1-2; D ambiguous. The CDR3 length is 12 residues. Germline loops: CDR1 SQVTM, CDR2 ANQGSEA. The ends were cut back, 3 bases at V and 5 bases at J, with 10 bases in the middle. The CDR3 region has the DNA TGCAGCGTTGACGACCCGCCGTATGGCTACACCTTC. Protein product: CSVDDPPYGYTF.